This is a list of T cell receptor beta chains from one sample in a study of blood T cell repertoires in COVID-19. TCRdb's copy holds only in-frame clones and misses some; the assay was immunoSEQ multiplex PCR. The table has fewer than 200,000 clones, 65% to 90% seen once. Source material: PBMCs or T cells enriched from blood (not recorded which). The source is a woman in her sixties with acute COVID-19. CDR3s include the opening cysteine and the closing phenylalanine or tryptophan. D genes are given only for firm matches. The listing skips clone size in some rows; elsewhere it reads once, few, many or a size class.

d_gene | j_gene | abundance | v_gene | CDR3aa | CDR3nt
. | TRBJ1-6 | . | TRBV5-1 | CATSKEERSPLHF | TGCGCCACCTCTAAGGAGGAACGTTCACCCCTCCACTTT
. | TRBJ1-3 | . | TRBV11-3 | CASSLDSFGGSGNTIYF | TGTGCCAGCAGCTTAGATAGCTTCGGGGGCTCTGGAAACACCATATATTTT
TRBD2 | TRBJ2-5 | once | TRBV7-2 | CASSPGLAGGETQYF | TGTGCCAGCAGCCCGGGACTAGCGGGGGGGGAGACCCAGTACTTC
. | TRBJ2-5 | . | TRBV11-3 | CASSLAGGIQETQYF | TGTGCCAGCAGCTTAGCCGGCGGGATCCAAGAGACCCAGTACTTC
TRBD2 | TRBJ2-5 | few | TRBV19 | CASSIGGGEETQYF | TGTGCCAGTAGTATAGGCGGGGGGGAAGAGACCCAGTACTTC
. | TRBJ1-1 | . | TRBV30 | CAWGWRTEAFF | TGTGCCTGGGGATGGAGGACTGAAGCTTTCTTT
TRBD1 | TRBJ1-6 | once | TRBV6-5 | CASIHDRVGNSPLHF | TGTGCCAGCATTCATGACAGGGTCGGGAATTCACCCCTCCACTTT
TRBD1 | TRBJ1-2 | . | TRBV3-1/TRBV3-2 | CASSQGTGGPPGYTF | TGTGCCAGCAGCCAGGGGACAGGGGGCCCCCCCGGCTACACCTTC
TRBD2 | TRBJ2-3 | once | TRBV3-1/TRBV3-2 | CASSQELAVSTDTQYF | TGTGCCAGCAGCCAGGAACTAGCGGTAAGCACAGATACGCAGTATTTT
. | TRBJ2-5 | . | TRBV5-1 | CASSLTGRQETQYF | TGCGCCAGCAGCCTAACGGGGAGGCAAGAGACCCAGTACTTC
. | TRBJ2-3 | few | TRBV12-5 | CASGLVVGPTDTQYF | TGTGCTAGTGGTTTGGTAGTCGGTCCCACAGATACGCAGTATTTT
TRBD2 | TRBJ2-3 | . | TRBV10-3 | CASRGGGASDTQYF | TGTGCCTCCCGGGGCGGGGGGGCCTCAGATACGCAGTATTTT
. | TRBJ1-1 | . | TRBV19 | CASRNEDRSSGAFF | TGTGCCAGTAGGAACGAAGACAGGTCGAGTGGAGCTTTCTTT
. | TRBJ1-3 | once | TRBV19 | CASSTTSRSGNTIYF | TGTGCCAGTAGTACGACTTCACGCTCTGGAAACACCATATATTTT
TRBD1 | TRBJ1-2 | . | TRBV5-1 | CASSLGDRAHYGYTF | TGCGCCAGCAGCTTGGGGGACAGGGCGCACTATGGCTACACCTTC
TRBD1 | TRBJ1-2 | . | TRBV6-4 | CASSDAAGGLYGYTF | TGTGCCAGCAGTGACGCGGCAGGGGGCCTCTATGGCTACACCTTC
TRBD2 | TRBJ2-3 | . | TRBV29-1 | CSVEDQGWGSGVPTDTQYF | TGCAGCGTTGAAGATCAAGGTTGGGGTAGCGGGGTCCCCACAGATACGCAGTATTTT
TRBD1 | TRBJ1-2 | . | TRBV4-3 | CASSQDEQGLAYGYTF | TGCGCCAGCAGCCAAGATGAACAGGGGCTCGCCTATGGCTACACCTTC
TRBD1 | TRBJ1-4 | few | TRBV7-2 | CASSFPGTGREKLFF | TGTGCCAGCAGCTTCCCCGGGACAGGGAGAGAAAAACTGTTTTTT
. | TRBJ1-5 | . | TRBV14 | CASPGGQINQPQHF | TGTGCCAGCCCGGGCGGACAGATCAATCAGCCCCAGCATTTT
. | TRBJ1-4 | . | TRBV18 | CASSPGTIREKLFF | TGTGCCAGCTCACCCGGGACAATCCGGGAAAAACTGTTTTTT
TRBD2 | TRBJ2-1 | once | TRBV5-1 | CASSLGTSSNEQFF | TGCGCCAGCAGTCTAGGGACTAGCAGCAATGAGCAGTTCTTC
. | TRBJ2-2 | . | TRBV6-5 | CASSFVMGNGELFF | TGTGCCAGCAGTTTTGTCATGGGCAACGGGGAGCTGTTTTTT
TRBD1 | TRBJ1-5 | . | TRBV19 | CASAGTGSNQPQHF | TGTGCCAGTGCCGGGACAGGGAGCAATCAGCCCCAGCATTTT
. | TRBJ2-7 | . | TRBV19 | CASSITRRQFPYEQYF | TGTGCCAGTAGTATAACCCGTCGACAGTTTCCCTACGAGCAGTACTTC
. | TRBJ2-3 | . | TRBV25-1 | CASSGLERKITDTQYF | TGTGCCAGCAGTGGACTGGAGCGGAAAATCACAGATACGCAGTATTTT
TRBD2 | TRBJ2-2 | . | TRBV19 | CASSRSSGGTYTGELFF | TGTGCCAGTAGTAGGTCTAGCGGGGGGACTTACACCGGGGAGCTGTTTTTT
. | TRBJ1-2 | . | TRBV6-2/TRBV6-3 | CASSYSRGGREANYGYTF | TGTGCCAGCAGTTACAGTAGGGGGGGCCGTGAAGCTAACTATGGCTACACCTTC
TRBD1 | TRBJ1-4 | . | TRBV6-2/TRBV6-3 | CASSKGTGGEKLFF | TGTGCCAGCAGCAAAGGGACAGGAGGAGAAAAACTGTTTTTT
TRBD1 | TRBJ2-2 | . | TRBV12-5 | CASGWTGGLGNTGELFF | TGTGCTAGTGGTTGGACAGGGGGCTTGGGTAACACCGGGGAGCTGTTTTTT
. | TRBJ2-7 | . | TRBV27 | CASSFARGYEQYF | TGTGCCAGCAGTTTCGCTCGGGGGTACGAGCAGTACTTC
. | TRBJ2-1 | . | TRBV4-1 | CASSLLITTPNEQFF | TGCGCCAGCAGTCTGCTTATTACTACGCCCAATGAGCAGTTCTTC
. | TRBJ2-7 | . | TRBV4-1 | CASQPSWGPYEQYF | TGCGCCAGCCAGCCCTCGTGGGGCCCCTACGAGCAGTACTTC
. | TRBJ2-2 | . | TRBV5-1 | CASSLVGGNTGELFF | TGCGCCAGCAGCTTAGTAGGGGGGAACACCGGGGAGCTGTTTTTT
TRBD1 | TRBJ2-1 | . | TRBV5-1 | CASSLTGGGYNEQFF | TGCGCCAGCAGCTTGACAGGGGGTGGATACAATGAGCAGTTCTTC
. | TRBJ2-3 | . | TRBV7-6 | CASSLLGGGTDTQYF | TGTGCCAGCAGCTTACTTGGCGGGGGCACAGATACGCAGTATTTT
. | TRBJ2-3 | once | TRBV5-5 | CASSPQASGGTDTQYF | TGTGCCAGCAGCCCACAAGCTTCGGGGGGCACAGATACGCAGTATTTT
. | TRBJ1-4 | . | TRBV29-1 | CSVAETGLGLFF | TGCAGCGTCGCCGAGACCGGACTTGGACTGTTTTTT
. | TRBJ1-4 | . | TRBV10-1 | CASSESSRWTQTNEKLFF | TGCGCCAGCAGTGAGTCGAGCCGGTGGACTCAAACTAATGAAAAACTGTTTTTT
TRBD1 | TRBJ2-1 | few | TRBV28 | CASRNIDRALNEQFF | TGTGCCAGCAGAAACATCGACAGGGCCCTCAATGAGCAGTTCTTC
. | TRBJ1-1 | . | TRBV9 | CASSVGPEPNTEAFF | TGTGCCAGCAGCGTAGGCCCCGAGCCGAACACTGAAGCTTTCTTT
. | TRBJ1-5 | . | TRBV30 | CAIDTVSNQPQHF | TGTGCCATTGATACAGTGTCTAATCAGCCCCAGCATTTT
TRBD2 | TRBJ2-2 | . | TRBV14 | CASSQGLIAGAGELFF | TGTGCCAGCAGCCAAGGGCTGATAGCGGGAGCCGGGGAGCTGTTTTTT
TRBD1 | TRBJ1-5 | . | TRBV19 | CASKGRTGNQPQHF | TGTGCCAGTAAAGGGAGGACAGGGAATCAGCCCCAGCATTTT
. | TRBJ2-7 | . | TRBV10-1 | CASRFSNTDFRLSEQYF | TGCGCCAGCAGATTCTCGAATACCGACTTTCGGCTTTCGGAGCAGTACTTC
. | TRBJ2-3 | . | TRBV2 | CASSGGPGDTQYF | TGTGCCAGCAGTGGAGGGCCCGGGGATACGCAGTATTTT
. | TRBJ2-1 | once | TRBV19 | CASSPDSYNEQFF | TGTGCCAGTAGTCCGGACAGTTACAATGAGCAGTTCTTC
TRBD1 | TRBJ1-2 | . | TRBV30 | CAWFRDRVKSRGYTF | TGTGCCTGGTTCCGGGACAGGGTGAAATCCCGTGGCTACACCTTC
. | TRBJ2-6 | . | TRBV4-1 | CASSHRLGQTSSGANVLTF | TGCGCCAGCAGCCACCGTCTGGGACAAACAAGCTCTGGGGCCAACGTCCTGACTTTC
TRBD1 | TRBJ2-1 | few | TRBV4-2 | CASSYGTGFGGLNNEQFF | TGTGCCAGCAGCTACGGGACAGGTTTTGGGGGGCTGAACAATGAGCAGTTCTTC
TRBD1 | TRBJ1-5 | few | TRBV7-2 | CASSTRQGAGQPQHF | TGTGCCAGCAGCACCCGACAGGGTGCGGGTCAGCCCCAGCATTTT
TRBD2 | TRBJ2-3 | . | TRBV7-7 | CASSFAAGDTDTQYF | TGTGCCAGCAGCTTCGCAGCGGGAGACACAGATACGCAGTATTTT
. | TRBJ2-5 | . | TRBV19 | CASSKDSGDQETQYF | TGTGCCAGTAGTAAAGATTCCGGGGACCAAGAGACCCAGTACTTC
TRBD1 | TRBJ1-2 | . | TRBV19 | CASEKPGQVSGYTF | TGTGCCAGTGAAAAACCGGGACAGGTCTCGGGCTACACCTTC
TRBD1 | TRBJ2-5 | . | TRBV5-6 | CASSSPDRDETQYF | TGTGCCAGCAGCTCCCCGGACAGGGACGAGACCCAGTACTTC
. | TRBJ2-7 | . | TRBV12-3/TRBV12-4 | CASSFVTPVRAYF | TGTGCCAGCAGTTTCGTTACACCTGTCAGGGCGTACTTC
TRBD1 | TRBJ1-4 | few | TRBV23-1 | CASSQEDRAKIRAGNEKLFF | TGCGCCAGCAGTCAAGAGGACAGGGCGAAAATCAGAGCAGGTAATGAAAAACTGTTTTTT
. | TRBJ1-2 | few | TRBV24-1 | CATSDPRGYDYGYTF | TGTGCCACCAGTGATCCCCGCGGATACGACTATGGCTACACCTTC
. | TRBJ1-2 | . | TRBV9 | CASSADMYRAYNYGYTF | TGTGCCAGCAGCGCGGATATGTACAGGGCGTATAACTATGGCTACACCTTC
TRBD1 | TRBJ2-1 | . | TRBV7-9 | CASSPGTGGRNEQFF | TGTGCCAGCAGCCCGGGGACAGGGGGGCGCAATGAGCAGTTCTTC